The sequence of this TCR beta chain was determined in a study of cytomegalovirus exposure and HLA in healthy donors (TCRdb year 2017). In terms of the full investigation: In an earlier analysis of some 550 of the donors, under 300 Gb of sequence data and roughly 100 million unique TCR beta sequences from about 190 million T cells were reported. In the later analysis, no new phenotypic data were used to find candidate immune exposures; instead, reliance was placed on TCR beta sequences and their occurrence across donors. An early release that covered roughly 600 HLA-typed donors contained about 300 gigabases of sequencing data and 80 million or so unique TCR sequences. In a later genetic analysis, genome-wide SNP genotypes for about 55% of the 666 donors were used, and that subset was treated as a discovery cohort. HLA typing included class I and class II loci at four-digit resolution. To study patterns of TCR occurrence, a later analysis re-analyzed previously published TCR beta repertoires from hundreds of donors and added high-resolution HLA genotyping. Among some 400 genotyped donors of the cohort, an average of around 240,000 unique TCR beta nucleotide sequences were sequenced per donor, roughly 20% of them non-productive. The genetic ancestry cluster associated with self-reported Caucasian donors included over 65% of the 300 to 450 genotyped donors. Every discovery cohort repertoire had been produced on one sequencing platform. Five DR-DQ haplotypes were handled as single units for association and clustering because linkage in the cohort was strong. The study aimed to test whether signatures of past pathogen exposure could be identified by cataloging public T cell receptors. To decide whether each TCR beta V gene segment behaved as functional or pseudogenic, an earlier analysis of some 600 of the donors relied on high-throughput TCR beta sequencing. The study profiled the T cell repertoires of under 700 subjects by immunosequencing and related them to cytomegalovirus serostatus. Donor age, sex, ethnicity and CMV serostatus were compiled alongside the repertoire data. A separate validation cohort of 100 to 150 different subjects was used in addition to the roughly 700-subject first cohort. Typing coverage varied by locus: 629-630 donors for A, B, C, DRB1 and DQB1; roughly 560 for DQA1; more than 600 for DPA1; under 490 for DPB1. To predict cytomegalovirus infection status, the study brought together high-throughput TCR immunosequencing, statistical association of individual TCRs with disease status, and machine learning. Paper-wide results and their limitations: In an earlier analysis of 450 to 750 of the donors, most TCR beta V segments appeared in productive rearrangements about 87% or about 30% of the time, broadly matching IMGT annotations. Most TCR sequences were observed very rarely across donors, whereas some public TCRs were present in many individuals. A further reported finding was that TCR beta sequences accurately predicted the HLA-A and HLA-B alleles for most subjects in the first cohort. A cluster of highly shared sequence variants was judged likely to be a technical artifact of the sequencing pipeline. In this cohort, only TCR beta chains were sequenced, and detectable features were limited by the absence of alpha or paired-chain data. Sequencing depth was assumed to be roughly uniform across donors in the presence/absence analyses, though that assumption may not hold. In a later analysis, TCR association rates were found to vary across HLA loci, with the most associated TCRs seen for DRB1 alleles and the fewest for HLA-C alleles. At a false discovery rate of 0.05, a later analysis linked 15,000 to 20,000 TCR beta sequences to specific HLA alleles. Some IMGT-functional V segments, including TRBV6-2 and TRBV6-3, could not be distinguished by the 87-base-pair reads and were therefore excluded. Most CMV-associated TCR beta chains appeared to be HLA-restricted in a later analysis, and the HLA associations seemed to be driven largely by CMV exposure. The classifier was reported to diagnose cytomegalovirus status with high specificity and sensitivity in both the original and validation cohorts. In a later genetic analysis, a missense DCLRE1C variant was associated with V-gene and J-gene trimming of TCR beta chains, and the association was replicated in an independent cohort. Because some donors lacked HLA typing at each locus, the association tests relied only on the typed subset. Because counts were too low, about 18 rarely observed V segments, including chromosome 9 orphons, were left out of the earlier analysis of several hundred of the donors. CMV serostatus was the only immune exposure information available for the cohort. According to the authors, the approach could potentially be generalized to other disease states and immunological phenotypes. In a later analysis, HLA-associated TCR beta chains showed more clonal expansion and lower generation probabilities than non-associated chains that were equally common. A total of roughly 160 TCR beta chains were listed by the study as associated with cytomegalovirus. Several of the top co-occurrence clusters appeared to be linked to parvovirus B19, influenza, CMV and Epstein-Barr virus, according to a later analysis. When HLA alleles, especially DR and DQ, strongly co-occurred, TCR associations were difficult to assign to individual alleles. Three of the identified cytomegalovirus-associated TCR beta chains were confirmed in vitro to be specific for cytomegalovirus antigens. A later genetic analysis reported fewer N-insertions in productive TCRs among donors in an Asian-associated ancestry cluster than the approximately 670-donor mean. Linkage disequilibrium might explain the correlated functional status among segregating V segments, but an unknown experimental factor could not be ruled out.

In the case of this clone: The antigen this receptor binds is unknown. Base qualities are not recorded, but no much larger clone differs from it by a single base.

The germline V gene encodes CDR1 SNHLY and CDR2 FYNNEI. From the cysteine up to the phenylalanine, the CDR3 has a length of 13 residues. Only CDR3 DNA is held: 39 bases, read in frame from base 1. V is reduced by 5 bases and J by 4 bases, leaving a spacing of 8 bases between them. Library generation was performed with the immunoSEQ multiplex PCR assay. The multiplex PCR relied on a mix of 60 forward primers for TCR Vbeta segments and 13 reverse primers for TCR Jbeta segments. The CDR3 region of rearranged TCR beta genes was amplified from genomic DNA with a multiplex PCR assay. On the Illumina HiSeq System, the amplified TCR beta libraries were sequenced as 87-base-pair reads. The study's processing was this. A later analysis tallied roughly 76 million unique TCR beta chains across the 666 repertoires, and about 12 million of those chains were shared by two or more donors. Raw reads were error-corrected and collapsed into unique sequences with a nearest-neighbor algorithm that merged closely related sequences to remove PCR and sequencing errors. V, D and J gene segments were assigned by aligning CDR3 sequences to IMGT reference sequences. Each retained sequence needed at least a six-nucleotide match to both a V gene segment and a J gene segment. Rearrangements were classified as productive when the CDR3 lacked stop codons and remained in frame with V and J, and all other rearrangements were classified as non-productive. CDR3 was defined by IMGT convention, running from the second conserved V-encoded cysteine to the conserved J-encoded phenylalanine. Sequences without an unambiguous match to a single V gene segment were excluded from the earlier analysis of about 600 of the donors. An earlier analysis of 450 to 650 of the donors called V segments functional above 56.7% productive rearrangements and segregating when the between-donor standard deviation exceeded 5%. A statistical classification framework was built to diagnose cytomegalovirus status from the catalog of TCR beta chain sequences. A later analysis assigned V and J genes by comparing TCR nucleotide sequences with IMGT/GENE-DB human TR gene sequences. The TCRdist pipeline was used in a later analysis to assign CDR3 sequences and most-parsimonious VDJ recombination scenarios. A later analysis defined each TCR beta chain by its CDR3 amino acid sequence plus V-gene family, and excluded reads lacking a unique V-gene family. A later analysis removed several hundred highly shared, low-generation-probability nucleotide sequences to deal with suspected cross-contamination and a sequencing artifact. For each public chain, a later analysis derived a clonal expansion index from normalized ranks of inferred template counts within each repertoire. Generation probabilities in a later analysis came from a VDJ recombination model fitted to out-of-frame rearrangements, and those results were checked against IGoR. A later analysis scored TCR-TCR, TCR-HLA and TCR-CMV co-occurrence with hypergeometric tests, applying a repertoire-size bias correction to TCR pairs. In a later analysis, false discovery rates were estimated by permuting HLA or CMV assignments 20 times. A later analysis grouped co-occurring TCRs with DBSCAN, adding TCRdist sequence similarity when clustering within HLA-allele-positive subsets. Repertoires with fewer than 30,000 or more than 120,000 public chains, plus five repertoires with anomalous nucleotide sharing, were excluded from co-occurrence clustering. Entries here come from immuneACCESS through TCRdb and include only in-frame sequences with V and J called. Some clones fail to appear in such tables; in the studies checked, an unresolved V gene covers under half of the shortfall, and the cause of the remainder is unknown. V, J and clone size derive from that table, while D and trimming were established from the DNA sequence. Within this sample are 130,000 to 150,000 clones, with roughly three quarters of them counted one time only. The ten largest clones capture 6.5% to 7% of the sample.

The cohort comprised some 680 healthy bone marrow donors. At the time of sampling, every cohort member was nominally healthy, though immune exposures that went unrecorded were likely present. The donor was CMV seropositive and was included in the group of around 300 seropositive cohort members. Each donor provided a peripheral blood sample, and peripheral blood mononuclear cells were used for TCR beta sequencing. The Qiagen DNeasy Blood Extraction Kit was used to extract genomic DNA from the blood cell samples. This TCR came from a woman aged 40 to 55 in good health and CMV-seropositive. Input material: PBMCs. This sequence uses TRBV2 and TRBJ2-2, with the D gene too uncertain to name. CDR3 protein: CASSRHPTGELFF. Here is the DNA: TGTGCCAGCAGTAGACATCCCACCGGGGAGCTGTTTTTT. The entire variable domain, with the stretches around the CDR3 drawn from the reference TRBV2 and TRBJ2-2 proteins, is EPEVTQTPSHQVTQMGQEVILRCVPISNHLYFYWYRQILGQKVEFLVSFYNNEISEKSEIFDDQFSVERPDGSNFTLKIRSTKLEDSAMYFCASSRHPTGELFFGEGSRLTVL.